Listed here is a single TCR beta chain. Germline V gene data show CDR1 as MDHEN and CDR2 as SYDVKM. The CDR3 is 16 amino acids. V lost 10 bases, J lost 5 bases, and 26 bases lay in between. This specimen belongs to a study of control samples from healthy donors and cancer patients. TCRdb keeps only in-frame clones here, not all; method: immunoSEQ multiplex PCR. The profile shows tens of thousands of clones, roughly 87% of them singletons. This receptor was obtained from a woman in her 50s in good health. Source material: blood. The chain uses TRBV28 and TRBJ2-5; the D gene could be TRBD1 or TRBD2 (7 bases each). The CDR3 nucleotides read TGTGCCACCTCTCCCAGGGGGGGTTCAAGGTTGGAGACCCAGTACTTC. It codes for CATSPRGGSRLETQYF. Variable domain in full (rest from reference TRBV28 and TRBJ2-5): DVKVTQSSRYLVKRTGEKVFLECVQDMDHENMFWYRQDPGLGLRLIYFSYDVKMKEKGDIPEGYSVSREKKERFSLILESASTNQTSMYLCATSPRGGSRLETQYFGPGTRLLVL.